The sequence of this T cell receptor (beta chain) was determined in a study of blood T cells in healthy people across ages. The germline gives CDR1 SGHTA, CDR2 FQGNSA. Trimming removed 4 bases at V and 2 bases at J, with 17 bases between. The CDR3 runs 16 residues. Through a sample-barcoded 5' primer and a J-beta primer mix, a second PCR was run for about 6 to 12 cycles. TCRdb re-derived calls from the 5' RACE reads in MiXCR, one entry per CDR3 protein. The sample comprises around 1,900,000 distinct CDR3 sequences, 30% to 40% of which are singletons, and about 21% rests with the top ten. Caucasian individuals from Russia who were healthy and aged about 6 to 95 acted as donors.

Material for sequencing was blood. This TCR derives from a human donor in good health. The V and J genes are TRBV7-2 and TRBJ2-5, with D tentatively TRBD2 (6 bases). Here the CDR3 DNA reads TGTGCCAGCAGCTCCCGGGACGGGAGATTACAAGAGACCCAGTACTTC. This encodes CASSSRDGRLQETQYF.